The 32 T cell receptor beta chains reported below all come from one sample, sequenced in a study of blood T cell repertoires in COVID-19. Measured with immunoSEQ multiplex PCR; TCRdb has only the in-frame clones, and not every one. The sample gives 380,000 or so clones, 75% to 90% of which show up once; roughly 7.2% is in the top ten. The sequencing input was peripheral blood. These receptors all come from a woman in her sixties or seventies with COVID-19, enrolled during active disease.

The V call is TRBV19, the J call TRBJ2-5, with TRBD2 matching over 12 bases. CDR3 length: 14 amino acids. With 3 bases clipped from V and 5 bases from J, the junction kept 1 base outside the gene matches. In germline, CDR1 is LNHDA, CDR2 SQIVND (reference sequence). The CDR3 sequence: CASSITSGGETQYF. In DNA, the CDR3 is TGTGCCAGTAGTATCACTAGCGGGGGGGAGACCCAGTACTTC.

As DNA, the CDR3 is TGCGCCAGCAGGACACCGGGACAGGGGGCTCCTTTCTTT. It yields the protein CASRTPGQGAPFF. The V and J genes are TRBV4-1 and TRBJ1-1; 12 bases agree with TRBD1. The germline V gene has CDR1 MGHRA and CDR2 YSYEKL. CDR3 length: 13 amino acids. Unmatched junction bases numbered 8, after V lost 6 bases and J lost 12 bases.

This clone came up a few times. The genes are TRBV10-3 and TRBJ1-2; 7 nucleotides match TRBD1. CDR3 length: 15 residues. V trimming: 5 bases; J trimming: 2 bases; junction bases outside the gene matches: 8. Per germline, CDR1 ENHRY and CDR2 SYGVKD. The CDR3 bases are TGTGCCATCAGTTCTGGGCAGGGGGGCAACTATGGCTACACCTTC. Translating gives CAISSGQGGNYGYTF.

The chain joins TRBV5-1 to TRBJ2-5; TRBD2 matches 8 bases. CDR3 length equals 15 residues. V trimming: 0 bases; J trimming: 5 bases; junction bases outside the gene matches: 6. The germline CDR1 and CDR2 sequences are SGHRS and YFSETQ. CDR3 nucleotide sequence: TGCGCCAGCAGCTTGGTTGGTAGCGGGGTTGAGACCCAGTACTTC. It is translated as CASSLVGSGVETQYF.

V usage is TRBV29-1 and J usage is TRBJ2-7, with 8 bases matching TRBD1. The V gene end was trimmed by 7 bases and the J gene end by 0 bases; junction bases not matched to a gene: 5. CDR1 and CDR2 (germline): SQVTM, ANQGSEA. There are 13 residues in the CDR3. CDR3 protein: CSARTGNSYEQYF. The CDR3 DNA reads as TGCAGCGCCCGGACAGGGAACTCCTACGAGCAGTACTTC.

V and J are TRBV21-1 and TRBJ1-1; whether TRBD1, the table's D call, matches the DNA was not checked. TRBV21-1 is termed a pseudogene. The CDR3 contains 14 residues. The CDR3: CASSGQSYYTEAFF. For the CDR3, the DNA is TGTGCCAGCAGCGGACAGTCCTATTACACTGAAGCTTTCTTT.

The chain joins TRBV7-9 to TRBJ1-4, with D unresolved. The CDR3 loop spans 15 amino acids. Looked up from germline, CDR1 is SEHNR and CDR2 is FQNEAQ (reference sequence). The ends were cut back, 5 bases at V and 7 bases at J, with 17 bases in the middle. The CDR3 loop reads CASSLPAGLGEKLFF. The CDR3 DNA sequence: TGTGCCAGCAGCCTCCCCGCGGGTCTCGGTGAAAAACTGTTTTTT.

The J gene is TRBJ2-2, the V gene TRBV9, with D possibly TRBD2 on 5 matching bases. The germline CDR1 and CDR2 sequences are SGDLS and YYNGEE. Trimming left V 2 bases short and J 5 bases short, with 7 bases between. This CDR3 region has 13 residues. CDR3 nucleotide sequence: TGTGCCAGCAGCGTCACGGGAACCGGGGAGCTGTTTTTT. It encodes CASSVTGTGELFF.

This rearrangement joins TRBV6-1 to TRBJ1-1; 8 nucleotides agree with TRBD1. The CDR3 is 14 amino acids. V was pared by 3 bases and J by 4 bases, with 4 bases of the junction left unmatched. Germline-derived CDR1 and CDR2 are MNHNS and SASEGT. CDR3 DNA sequence: TGTGCCAGCAGTGAGTACAGGGGGGGCACTGAAGCTTTCTTT. This encodes CASSEYRGGTEAFF.

The DNA of the CDR3 is TGTGCCAGTAGTTATACAGGGGGATTCTACGAGCAGTACTTC. As protein: CASSYTGGFYEQYF. The rearrangement links TRBV19 to TRBJ2-7; 8 nucleotides line up with TRBD1. The germline gives CDR1 LNHDA, CDR2 SQIVND (reference sequence). This CDR3 has 14 residues. V was clipped by 5 bases and J by 3 bases; unmatched bases: 6.

The rearrangement joins TRBV6-5 to TRBJ1-6; 7 bases fit TRBD1. The germline CDR1 and CDR2 sequences are MNHEY and SVGAGI. CDR3 size: 14 residues. Trimming cost V 2 bases and J 7 bases; bases outside gene matches: 2. The CDR3 bases are TGTGCCAGCAGTTACACGACAGGGAATTCACCCCTCCACTTT. Translated: CASSYTTGNSPLHF.

V is TRBV7-9 and J is TRBJ2-3; TRBD2 is a possible D gene (6 bases). The germline V gene encodes CDR1 SEHNR and CDR2 FQNEAQ (reference sequence). The CDR3 totals 15 residues. The ends were cut back, 5 bases at V and 0 bases at J, with 12 bases in the middle. CDR3 in amino acids: CASSGRGTSTDTQYF. The CDR3, as DNA: TGTGCCAGCAGCGGCCGTGGGACTAGCACAGATACGCAGTATTTT.

The chain combines TRBV5-1 with TRBJ2-5; 9 bases line up with TRBD2. The V segment lost 4 bases and the J segment 3 bases; nucleotides outside the gene matches: 10. The CDR3 runs 16 residues. The V gene's germline CDR1 is SGHRS and CDR2 YFSETQ. Here the CDR3 DNA reads TGCGCCAGCAGCAGGGGAGGGACTAGCCCCGAAGAGACCCAGTACTTC. Its protein is CASSRGGTSPEETQYF.

This rearrangement joins TRBV27 to TRBJ1-2; D is possibly TRBD1 (5 bases). CDR3 length: 14 residues. Trimming removed 6 bases from V and 4 bases from J, with 15 bases in between. CDR1 MNHEY and CDR2 SMNVEV come from the germline V gene (reference sequence). CDR3 DNA: TGTGCCAGCAGGGCAAGTGGGGGGTTCTATGGCTACACCTTC. Protein: CASRASGGFYGYTF.

On this clone itself: This sample also contains other DNA sequences that code for the same CDR3. Written as DNA, the CDR3 is TGTGCCAGCAGCTTAAGAGGGAACTATGGCTACACCTTC. Its protein product is CASSLRGNYGYTF. The chain couples TRBV27 to TRBJ1-2; D gene unclear. Trimming removed 6 bases at V and 2 bases at J, with 10 bases between. CDR3 length: 13 amino acids. Looked up from germline, CDR1 is MNHEY and CDR2 is SMNVEV (reference sequence).

The chain has TRBV9 and TRBJ1-1; TRBD1 is a possible D gene (5 bases). CDR1 and CDR2 from the germline V gene are SGDLS and YYNGEE. V was shortened by 4 bases and J by 4 bases, with 14 bases between the two germline ends. The CDR3 has 14 amino acids. CDR3 bases: TGTGCCAGCAGCTCCGGAGGGACGGCCACTGAAGCTTTCTTT. Amino acids: CASSSGGTATEAFF.

The rearrangement links TRBV5-1 to TRBJ1-2; D unclear. CDR1 and CDR2 (germline): SGHRS, YFSETQ. V was clipped by 0 bases and J by 8 bases, with 8 bases between them. The CDR3 is 12 residues long. The CDR3 bases are TGCGCCAGCAGCTTGGATCCAGGCGGCTACACCTTC. It is translated as CASSLDPGGYTF.

This chain links TRBV3-1 (or the pseudogene TRBV3-2) with TRBJ2-7; a weak D match, TRBD2 (6 bases). The CDR3 is 16 amino acids. Trimming removed 6 bases from V and 6 bases from J, with 24 bases in between. CDR1 is LGHDT and CDR2 is YNNKEL in the germline V gene (reference sequence). CDR3 DNA sequence: TGTGCCAGCAGTTATAGGGCCGGGACTCGTCTTTCCGAGCAGTACTTC. It is translated as CASSYRAGTRLSEQYF.

V usage is TRBV2 and J usage is TRBJ2-3; no reliable D call. The CDR3 length is 14 residues. Germline-derived CDR1 and CDR2 are SNHLY and FYNNEI. Trimming cost V 7 bases and J 2 bases, with 13 bases left between them. CDR3 protein: CASTLVGVTDTQYF. The CDR3 bases are TGTGCCAGCACCCTAGTCGGTGTCACAGATACGCAGTATTTT. The complete variable domain, with remaining parts taken from reference TRBV2 and TRBJ2-3, reads EPEVTQTPSHQVTQMGQEVILRCVPISNHLYFYWYRQILGQKVEFLVSFYNNEISEKSEIFDDQFSVERPDGSNFTLKIRSTKLEDSAMYFCASTLVGVTDTQYFGPGTRLTVL.

The V and J genes are TRBV27 and TRBJ1-6, with 10 positions matching TRBD1. The CDR3 runs to 15 residues. CDR1 is MNHEY, CDR2 SMNVEV, per germline (reference sequence). The ends lost 7 bases at V and 4 bases at J; junction bases unmatched: 4. CDR3 coding DNA: TGTGCCAGCACTAGACAGGGGGCTTATAATTCACCCCTCCACTTT. This translates into CASTRQGAYNSPLHF.

The V and J genes are TRBV18 and TRBJ2-4, with 7 bases fitting TRBD1. Germline V CDR1 and CDR2: KGHSH, LQKENI. The CDR3 sequence is 18 residues long. J lost 1 base, V lost 3 bases, and 12 bases had no gene match. The CDR3 DNA sequence: TGTGCCAGCTCACCGGAGACAGGGACACCCCCTGCCAAAAACATTCAGTACTTC. It translates to CASSPETGTPPAKNIQYF.

The chain joins TRBV30 to TRBJ1-2; 9 nucleotides line up with TRBD1. This CDR3 comprises 14 residues. V was clipped by 4 bases and J by 8 bases; unmatched bases: 11. The V gene's germline CDR1 is GTSNPN and CDR2 SVGIG (reference sequence). The CDR3 region has the DNA TGTGCCTGGAAGCTCCGGGACAGGGTCATAGGCTACACCTTC. Its protein product is CAWKLRDRVIGYTF. Full variable domain (outside the CDR3, taken from reference TRBV30 and TRBJ1-2): SQTIHQWPATLVQPVGSPLSLECTVEGTSNPNLYWYRQAAGRGLQLLFYSVGIGQISSEVPQNLSASRPQDRQFILSSKKLLLSDSGFYLCAWKLRDRVIGYTFGSGTRLTVV.

This rearrangement joins TRBV5-3 to TRBJ2-1; tentatively, D is TRBD2 (5 bases). TRBV5-3 is an ORF, and what it does is uncertain. This CDR3 comprises 16 residues. Trimming took off 1 base at V and 0 bases at J, with 11 bases between the two ends. As DNA, the CDR3 is TGTGCCAGAAGCTTGCCCAGCGGCAGCTCCTACAATGAGCAGTTCTTC. Amino acids: CARSLPSGSSYNEQFF.

The chain employs TRBV29-1 and TRBJ2-5, with 12 bases matching TRBD2. V was clipped by 2 bases and J by 4 bases; unmatched bases: 8. The CDR3 covers 16 residues. Germline assignment: CDR1 SQVTM and CDR2 ANQGSEA. The CDR3 here is CSVEFSSGGAGETQYF. The CDR3 DNA reads as TGCAGCGTTGAATTCTCTAGCGGGGGGGCCGGAGAGACCCAGTACTTC.

The chain links TRBV5-1 to TRBJ2-1, with 9 bases matching TRBD1. Germline CDR1 is SGHRS and CDR2 is YFSETQ. The CDR3 length is 14 residues. With 4 bases clipped from V and 6 bases from J, the junction kept 5 bases outside the gene matches. The CDR3 DNA is TGCGCCAGCAGCCTCGGACAGGGGATCAATGAGCAGTTCTTC. Protein product: CASSLGQGINEQFF.

V and J are TRBV5-6 and TRBJ1-1; D uncertain. The germline V and J ends were trimmed by 4 bases and 3 bases, with 10 bases remaining between them. Germline V CDR1 and CDR2: SGHDT, YYEEEE. This CDR3 spans 13 amino acids. DNA of the CDR3: TGTGCCAGCAGCATTTCGGGTGACACTGAAGCTTTCTTT. Translation: CASSISGDTEAFF. The variable domain in full, completed from reference TRBV5-6 and TRBJ1-1, reads DAGVTQSPTHLIKTRGQQVTLRCSPKSGHDTVSWYQQALGQGPQFIFQYYEEEERQRGNFPDRFSGHQFPNYSSELNVNALLLGDSALYLCASSISGDTEAFFGQGTRLTVV.

CDR3 in DNA: TGTGCCAGCAACCAGGGGGCAGACGGGGAGCTGTTTTTT. Translation gives CASNQGADGELFF. The chain carries TRBV2 and TRBJ2-2, with 8 bases lining up with TRBD1. This CDR3 region has 13 residues. Germline loops: CDR1 SNHLY, CDR2 FYNNEI. J lost 7 bases, V lost 7 bases, and 5 bases had no gene match.

The J gene is TRBJ2-1, the V gene TRBV9; D might be TRBD2 (6 bases). Germline V lookup: CDR1 SGDLS, CDR2 YYNGEE. The CDR3 has 15 amino acids. The germline V and J ends were trimmed by 7 bases and 2 bases, with 16 bases remaining between them. The CDR3 DNA follows: TGTGCCAGCCGCTCTGGCGGGGATACCTACAATGAGCAGTTCTTC. As protein: CASRSGGDTYNEQFF.

The chain recombines TRBV6-6 with TRBJ1-1; D perhaps matches TRBD1 (5 bases). The CDR3 is 15 amino acids. Germline loops: CDR1 MNHNY, CDR2 SVGAGI (reference sequence). The V end was cut by 0 bases, the J end by 5 bases, with 13 bases between. The CDR3 loop reads CASSYSLGGGTEAFF. The CDR3 DNA is TGTGCCAGCAGTTACTCCTTGGGGGGGGGAACTGAAGCTTTCTTT.

The V call is TRBV12-3 or TRBV12-4, the J call TRBJ2-5; D possibly corresponds to TRBD2 (7 bases). Trimming took 4 bases from V and 5 from J, leaving 11 bases between them. This CDR3 has 13 residues. CDR3 coding DNA: TGTGCCAGCAGTTCGGGGGGCCGGGAGACCCAGTACTTC. Protein: CASSSGGRETQYF.

The chain combines TRBV6-5 with TRBJ1-2, with 8 bases that match TRBD1. CDR3 length equals 15 residues. The germline CDR1 and CDR2 sequences are MNHEY and SVGAGI. V lost 0 bases to trimming and J lost 5 bases; unmatched junction nucleotides: 5. The CDR3 nucleotides are TGTGCCAGCAGTTACTCCGGACAGGGATGGTATGGCTACACCTTC. Translation gives CASSYSGQGWYGYTF.

J is TRBJ2-5 and V is TRBV9; maybe TRBD2 (6 bases). The CDR3 consists of 16 residues. Germline values: CDR1 SGDLS, CDR2 YYNGEE. Trimming pared 4 bases from V and 3 bases from J, leaving 19 bases between. The CDR3 spells CASSSGGGRREETQYF. The DNA of the CDR3 is TGTGCCAGCAGCTCTGGAGGTGGGCGGAGGGAAGAGACCCAGTACTTC.